These 27 T cell receptor beta chains share one sample of origin, sequenced in a study of blood T cell repertoires in COVID-19. Some clones are missing from TCRdb's copy, which holds only in-frame ones; the method was immunoSEQ multiplex PCR. This sample has about 180,000 clones, with approximately 88% found just once. The sequenced sample was peripheral blood. These receptor sequences come from a woman in her twenties or thirties with acute or convalescent COVID-19.

The chain couples TRBV4-2 to TRBJ2-7, with unresolved D. V lost 9 bases and J 4 bases, leaving 4 bases between the germline ends. CDR1 and CDR2 (germline): LGHNA, YNFKEQ. The CDR3 covers 9 residues. CDR3 nucleotides: TGTGCCAGTACATACGAGCAGTACTTC. As protein: CASTYEQYF.

This chain links TRBV7-9 with TRBJ1-1, with 9 bases identical to TRBD1. The V and J ends lost 4 bases and 0 bases, in that order; junction bases with no gene match: 0. In germline, CDR1 is SEHNR, CDR2 FQNEAQ (reference sequence). The CDR3 extends over 14 amino acids. The DNA for the CDR3 is TGTGCCAGCAGCTGGGACAGGGTGAACACTGAAGCTTTCTTT. This codes for CASSWDRVNTEAFF. Using reference TRBV7-9 and TRBJ1-1 for the parts outside the CDR3, the full variable domain is DTGVSQNPRHKITKRGQNVTFRCDPISEHNRLYWYRQTLGQGPEFLTYFQNEAQLEKSRLLSDRFSAERPKGSFSTLEIQRTEQGDSAMYLCASSWDRVNTEAFFGQGTRLTVV.

This CDR3 is CASSNQGAGDIQYF. As DNA, the CDR3 is TGTGCCAGCAGTAACCAGGGGGCGGGAGACATTCAGTACTTC. The V gene is TRBV6-5, the J gene TRBJ2-4; weak D call: TRBD1 (8 bases). V dropped 5 bases and J dropped 8 bases, with 16 bases sitting between them. Germline loops: CDR1 MNHEY, CDR2 SVGAGI. The CDR3 runs to 14 residues.

The rearrangement uses TRBV27 and TRBJ2-2, with 7 bases matching TRBD1. Germline V gene sequence: CDR1 MNHEY, CDR2 SMNVEV (reference sequence). This CDR3 is 15 amino acids long. After removal of 6 bases from V and 4 bases from J, the junction contained 8 bases not matched to a gene. The CDR3 here is CASRGFGTATGELFF. CDR3 DNA: TGTGCCAGCAGGGGTTTCGGGACAGCCACCGGGGAGCTGTTTTTT.

The V gene is TRBV5-1, the J gene TRBJ2-1, with TRBD2 identical over 9 bases. With 4 bases clipped from V and 9 bases from J, the junction kept 11 bases outside the gene matches. CDR1 and CDR2 (germline): SGHRS, YFSETQ. CDR3 length equals 15 residues. CDR3: CASSPPGTSRIEQFF. The CDR3, as DNA: TGCGCCAGCAGCCCCCCCGGGACTAGCCGGATTGAGCAGTTCTTC.

Details on this clone: Other DNA sequences in this sample translate to the same CDR3. This rearrangement joins TRBV6-6 to TRBJ2-7; TRBD2 matches 7 bases. The CDR3 runs to 15 residues. Unmatched junction bases numbered 15, after V lost 7 bases and J lost 6 bases. Germline loops: CDR1 MNHNY, CDR2 SVGAGI (reference sequence). CDR3 DNA sequence: TGTGCCAGCATTCTAAGACTAGCAGGAGTACGCGAGCAGTACTTC. This gives the protein CASILRLAGVREQYF.

The J gene is TRBJ2-5, the V gene TRBV6-6; possible D gene TRBD2, 6 bases. CDR3 length equals 14 residues. Germline loops: CDR1 MNHNY, CDR2 SVGAGI (reference sequence). Trimming removed 5 bases from V and 2 bases from J, with 12 bases in between. The CDR3 sequence: CASSPSGDQETQYF. DNA for the CDR3: TGTGCCAGCAGTCCCTCGGGGGATCAAGAGACCCAGTACTTC.

This CDR3 reads CASSSQAGSDTQYF. The CDR3 DNA is TGCGCCAGCAGCTCCCAGGCGGGATCCGATACGCAGTATTTT. This chain uses TRBV5-1 with TRBJ2-3; possibly TRBD2 for D (6 bases). This CDR3 comprises 14 residues. Trimming took 3 bases from V and 6 from J, leaving 14 bases between them. The germline CDR1 and CDR2 sequences are SGHRS and YFSETQ. Complete variable domain (other parts from reference TRBV5-1 and TRBJ2-3): KAGVTQTPRYLIKTRGQQVTLSCSPISGHRSVSWYQQTPGQGLQFLFEYFSETQRNKGNFPGRFSGRQFSNSRSEMNVSTLELGDSALYLCASSSQAGSDTQYFGPGTRLTVL.

The chain combines TRBV14 with TRBJ2-3; no clear D gene. V was pared by 4 bases and J by 5 bases, with 10 bases between. The CDR3 sequence is 13 residues long. Germline V CDR1 and CDR2: SGHDN, FVKESK. In DNA form, the CDR3 reads TGTGCCAGCAGCCCACTGTCGGGAGATACGCAGTATTTT. Protein product: CASSPLSGDTQYF.

This clone was seen only a few times. The J gene is TRBJ2-1, the V gene TRBV5-1; 13 nucleotides align to TRBD2. This CDR3 comprises 15 residues. Germline values: CDR1 SGHRS, CDR2 YFSETQ. Trimming at V came to 2 bases and at J to 6 bases, leaving 2 bases not matched to a gene. The CDR3 DNA reads as TGCGCCAGCAGCTTTGGACTAGCGGGAGCCAATGAGCAGTTCTTC. Protein product: CASSFGLAGANEQFF.

The chain joins TRBV6-6 to TRBJ2-5; the D gene is possibly TRBD2 (5 bases). Trimming removed 5 bases from V and 5 bases from J, with 15 bases in between. Germline lookup yields CDR1 MNHNY and CDR2 SVGAGI (reference sequence). The CDR3 consists of 14 residues. The CDR3 sequence is CASSRGPLEETQYF. The CDR3 region has the DNA TGTGCCAGCAGTAGAGGGCCGCTGGAGGAGACCCAGTACTTC.

This sequence joins TRBV5-4 and TRBJ1-2, with D uncertain. Germline CDR1 is SGHNT and CDR2 is YYREEE (reference sequence). CDR3 length: 14 amino acids. The V end was cut by 0 bases, the J end by 4 bases, with 10 bases between. CDR3 region: CASSLVAETYGYTF. The CDR3 bases are TGTGCCAGCAGCTTGGTAGCGGAAACCTATGGCTACACCTTC.

This clone was detected only once. V and J are TRBV5-6 and TRBJ2-7; TRBD2 is a possible D gene (6 bases). Germline-derived CDR1 and CDR2 are SGHDT and YYEEEE. Trimming removed 4 bases from V and 7 bases from J, with 15 bases in between. The CDR3 length is 13 residues. The CDR3 reads CASSQERRGEQYF. The DNA of the CDR3 is TGTGCCAGCAGCCAAGAACGCCGGGGGGAGCAGTACTTC. The complete variable domain, with remaining parts taken from reference TRBV5-6 and TRBJ2-7, reads DAGVTQSPTHLIKTRGQQVTLRCSPKSGHDTVSWYQQALGQGPQFIFQYYEEEERQRGNFPDRFSGHQFPNYSSELNVNALLLGDSALYLCASSQERRGEQYFGPGTRLTVT.

This clone was picked up one time. The V and J genes are TRBV15 and TRBJ1-1; TRBD1 agrees at 7 bases. The CDR3 covers 15 residues. V dropped 8 bases and J dropped 5; count of bases not matched to a gene: 14. CDR1 is LNHNV and CDR2 is YYDKDF in the germline V gene (reference sequence). The CDR3: CATFDYPGGQTEAFF. The CDR3 nucleotides read TGTGCCACCTTCGACTATCCAGGGGGGCAGACTGAAGCTTTCTTT.

The V gene is TRBV11-2, the J gene TRBJ1-4; D unresolved. The CDR3 is made up of 16 amino acids. Germline V gives CDR1 SGHAT, CDR2 FQNNGV. V shed 4 bases and J shed 7 bases, with 19 bases lying between them. For the CDR3, the DNA is TGTGCCAGCAGCTGGTCCCGGTCCCCGGGAGGTGAAAAACTGTTTTTT. This sequence encodes CASSWSRSPGGEKLFF.

This chain connects TRBV19 to TRBJ2-7, with D unresolved. This CDR3 has 11 residues. Germline values: CDR1 LNHDA, CDR2 SQIVND (reference sequence). The V gene lost 8 bases and the J gene lost 0 bases, with 5 bases spanning the gap. Here the CDR3 reads CASSFSYEQYF. CDR3 nucleotides: TGTGCCAGTTCTTTCTCCTACGAGCAGTACTTC.

This chain uses TRBV6-5 with TRBJ1-2, with a tentative D call TRBD1 (5 bases). V was cut by 6 bases and J by 0 bases, with 14 bases left in between. The CDR3 runs 15 residues. The germline gives CDR1 MNHEY, CDR2 SVGAGI. DNA of the CDR3: TGTGCCAGCAGCTTCGGGGGAGGGTCTAACTATGGCTACACCTTC. This translates into CASSFGGGSNYGYTF.

V is TRBV7-8 and J is TRBJ2-5, with D tentatively TRBD2 (6 bases). Trimming removed 3 bases at V and 2 bases at J, with 7 bases between. CDR1 SGHVS and CDR2 FQNEAQ come from the germline V gene. The CDR3 sequence is 13 residues long. The CDR3 region has the DNA TGTGCCAGCAGCTTCCGGGAGCAAGAGACCCAGTACTTC. Amino acid sequence: CASSFREQETQYF.

V usage is TRBV7-9 and J usage is TRBJ1-1; D is unclear. The length of the CDR3 is 12 residues. Trimming stripped 10 bases from V and 10 bases from J, with 19 bases between. Germline CDR1 SEHNR, CDR2 FQNEAQ (reference sequence). In nucleotides, the CDR3 is TGTGCCACCACTTTTATAGTAGGAGGAGCTTTCTTT. This encodes CATTFIVGGAFF.

The chain uses TRBV28 and TRBJ2-3; possibly TRBD2 for D (6 bases). The V end lost 5 bases, the J end lost 12 bases, and 18 bases lay between the germline ends. CDR3 length: 13 residues. CDR1 and CDR2 from the germline V gene are MDHEN and SYDVKM. CDR3 nucleotide sequence: TGTGCCAGCAGTCGCAGGACTACCCCCCGACAGTATTTT. Protein: CASSRRTTPRQYF.

This clone was seen a handful of times. The genes are TRBV28 and TRBJ2-1; 10 bases match TRBD1. Germline V gives CDR1 MDHEN, CDR2 SYDVKM. V gave up 4 bases and J gave up 9 bases; unmatched junction bases: 6. The CDR3 extends over 14 amino acids. The CDR3: CASSSPGTGAEQFF. The CDR3 bases are TGTGCCAGCAGTTCACCCGGGACAGGGGCTGAGCAGTTCTTC.

The rearrangement links TRBV27 to TRBJ1-2, with D possibly TRBD1 on 5 matching bases. The CDR3 totals 15 residues. V lost 2 bases and J lost 7, with 17 bases in between. Germline lookup yields CDR1 MNHEY and CDR2 SMNVEV (reference sequence). The CDR3 DNA sequence: TGTGCCAGCAGTTTAGCAGGAGGGGCGCGTAGTGGCTACACCTTC. Protein sequence: CASSLAGGARSGYTF.

The gene calls are TRBV7-9 and TRBJ2-1; 9 nucleotides line up with TRBD2. The CDR3 is 16 residues long. V lost 4 bases, J lost 5 bases, and 9 bases stayed unmatched. Germline V gene data show CDR1 as SEHNR and CDR2 as FQNEAQ (reference sequence). The CDR3 region has the DNA TGTGCCAGCAGCTCCGAGGGCGGGAGGGCCGACAATGAGCAGTTCTTC. Its protein product is CASSSEGGRADNEQFF.

This sequence joins TRBV10-3 and TRBJ1-2; 9 nucleotides agree with TRBD1. The CDR3 has 14 residues. With 7 bases clipped from V and 6 bases from J, the junction kept 9 bases outside the gene matches. Germline V gene sequence: CDR1 ENHRY, CDR2 SYGVKD. The CDR3 region is CAINLPGQGNGYTF. DNA of the CDR3: TGTGCCATCAACCTCCCGGGACAGGGAAATGGCTACACCTTC.

A few counts support this clone. Other DNA sequences in this sample translate to the same CDR3. The chain combines TRBV5-1 with TRBJ2-2, with a weak D call TRBD1 (6 bases). The V gene's germline CDR1 is SGHRS and CDR2 YFSETQ. The CDR3 is made up of 15 amino acids. V was cut by 4 bases and J by 2 bases, with 12 bases left in between. CDR3 DNA: TGCGCCAGCAGCCTGGCCGGGACAAACACCGGGGAGCTGTTTTTT. This gives the protein CASSLAGTNTGELFF.

V is TRBV30 and J is TRBJ1-4; 7 bases fit TRBD1. Germline trimming cut 1 base from V and 4 bases from J; bases unmatched to any gene: 6. There are 15 residues in the CDR3. CDR1 is GTSNPN, CDR2 SVGIG, per germline (reference sequence). CDR3 nucleotide sequence: TGTGCCTGGAGTGAAAAGACAGGGTATAATGAAAAACTGTTTTTT. Protein product: CAWSEKTGYNEKLFF.

The chain links TRBV27 to TRBJ1-2; D ambiguous. CDR3 size: 13 residues. V lost 5 bases and J lost 2, with 9 bases in between. The germline V gene encodes CDR1 MNHEY and CDR2 SMNVEV (reference sequence). The CDR3: CASSLRRNYGYTF. Written as DNA, the CDR3 is TGTGCCAGCAGTCTCCGGCGGAACTATGGCTACACCTTC.